This T cell receptor (beta chain) derives from a study of T cell changes during pregnancy in multiple sclerosis. V lost 0 bases, J lost 5 bases, and 14 bases lay in between. The CDR3 extends over 16 amino acids. The germline gives CDR1 SGHDT, CDR2 YYEEEE. Clones were read by immunoSEQ multiplex PCR, and TCRdb kept only the in-frame ones, dropping some. The sample has 30,000 or so clones, roughly nine tenths seen once. This chain connects TRBV5-6 to TRBJ2-2, with a weak D call TRBD2 (6 bases). This TCR came from a female donor with multiple sclerosis, enrolled in a pregnancy study. The starting material was CD8+ T cells from peripheral blood mononuclear cells, obtained in the second trimester of pregnancy. The DNA for the CDR3 is TGTGCCAGCAGCTTGGATGGAGGGGCTGGAACCGGGGAGCTGTTTTTT. Translated: CASSLDGGAGTGELFF.